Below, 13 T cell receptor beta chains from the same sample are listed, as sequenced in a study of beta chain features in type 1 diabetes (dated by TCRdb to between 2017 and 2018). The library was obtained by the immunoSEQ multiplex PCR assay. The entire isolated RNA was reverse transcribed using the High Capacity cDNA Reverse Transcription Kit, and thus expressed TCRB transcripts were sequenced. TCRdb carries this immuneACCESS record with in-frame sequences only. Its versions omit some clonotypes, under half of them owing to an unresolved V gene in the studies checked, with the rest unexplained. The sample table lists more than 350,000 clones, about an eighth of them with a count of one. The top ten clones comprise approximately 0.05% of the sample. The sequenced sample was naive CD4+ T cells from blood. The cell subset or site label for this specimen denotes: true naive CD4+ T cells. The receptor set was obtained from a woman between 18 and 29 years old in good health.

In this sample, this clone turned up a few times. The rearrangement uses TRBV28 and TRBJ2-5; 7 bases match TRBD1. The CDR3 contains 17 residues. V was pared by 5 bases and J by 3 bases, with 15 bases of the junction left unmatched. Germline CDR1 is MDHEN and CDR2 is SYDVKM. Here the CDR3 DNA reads TGTGCCAGCAGTCCATCCTACCGACAGGGTGGTGAAGAGACCCAGTACTTC. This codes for CASSPSYRQGGEETQYF. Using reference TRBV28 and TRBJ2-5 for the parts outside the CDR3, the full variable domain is DVKVTQSSRYLVKRTGEKVFLECVQDMDHENMFWYRQDPGLGLRLIYFSYDVKMKEKGDIPEGYSVSREKKERFSLILESASTNQTSMYLCASSPSYRQGGEETQYFGPGTRLLVL.

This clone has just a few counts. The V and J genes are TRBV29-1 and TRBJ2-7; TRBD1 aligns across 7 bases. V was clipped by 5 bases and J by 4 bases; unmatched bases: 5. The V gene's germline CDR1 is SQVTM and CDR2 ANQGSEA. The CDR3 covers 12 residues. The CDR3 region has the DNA TGCAGCGTTACGGACAGGTCTTACGAGCAGTACTTC. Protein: CSVTDRSYEQYF.

For the CDR3, the DNA is TGTGCCAGCAGCGGAGGAGCTAGCTCCTACAATGAGCAGTTCTTC. This translates into CASSGGASSYNEQFF. J is TRBJ2-1 and V is TRBV4-2; possibly TRBD2 for D (5 bases). This CDR3 has 15 amino acids. Trimming pared 5 bases from V and 0 bases from J, leaving 11 bases between. Germline loops: CDR1 LGHNA, CDR2 YNFKEQ.

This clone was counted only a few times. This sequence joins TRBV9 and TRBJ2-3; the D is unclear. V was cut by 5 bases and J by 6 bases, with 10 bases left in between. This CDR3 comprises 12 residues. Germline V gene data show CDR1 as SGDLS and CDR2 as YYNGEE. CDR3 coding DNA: TGTGCCAGCAGAGCCTTAGAGGATACGCAGTATTTT. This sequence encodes CASRALEDTQYF.

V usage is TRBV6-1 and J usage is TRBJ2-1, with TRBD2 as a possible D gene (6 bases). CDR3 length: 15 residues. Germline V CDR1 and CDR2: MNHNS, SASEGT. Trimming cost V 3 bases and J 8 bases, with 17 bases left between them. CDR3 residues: CASSDRGRERDEQFF. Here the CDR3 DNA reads TGTGCCAGCAGTGACCGAGGCAGAGAGCGGGATGAGCAGTTCTTC.

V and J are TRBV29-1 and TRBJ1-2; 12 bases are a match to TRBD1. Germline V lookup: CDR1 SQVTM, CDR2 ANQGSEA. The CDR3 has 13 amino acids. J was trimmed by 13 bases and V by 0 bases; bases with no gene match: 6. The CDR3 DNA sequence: TGCAGCGTTGAAGAGCGGGACAGGGGGCGAGGCACCTTC. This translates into CSVEERDRGRGTF.

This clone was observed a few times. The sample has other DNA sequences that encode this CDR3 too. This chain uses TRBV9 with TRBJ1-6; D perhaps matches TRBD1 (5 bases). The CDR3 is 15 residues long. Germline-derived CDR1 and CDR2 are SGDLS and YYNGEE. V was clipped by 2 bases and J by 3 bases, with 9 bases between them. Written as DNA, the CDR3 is TGTGCCAGCAGCGTCTCCGGACACTATAATTCACCCCTCCACTTT. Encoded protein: CASSVSGHYNSPLHF.

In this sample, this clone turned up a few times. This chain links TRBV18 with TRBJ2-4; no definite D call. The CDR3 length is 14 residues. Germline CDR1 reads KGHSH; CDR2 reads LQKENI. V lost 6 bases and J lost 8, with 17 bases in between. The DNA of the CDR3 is TGTGCCAGCTCCCCTGGTGTCCTGACGGACATTCAGTACTTC. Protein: CASSPGVLTDIQYF.

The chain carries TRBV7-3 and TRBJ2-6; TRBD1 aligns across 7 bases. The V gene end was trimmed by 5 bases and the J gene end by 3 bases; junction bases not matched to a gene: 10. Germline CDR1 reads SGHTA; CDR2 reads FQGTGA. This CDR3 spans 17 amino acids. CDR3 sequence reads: CASSPRPTGVGANVLTF. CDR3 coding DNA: TGTGCCAGCAGCCCCCGTCCCACAGGGGTTGGGGCCAACGTCCTGACTTTC.

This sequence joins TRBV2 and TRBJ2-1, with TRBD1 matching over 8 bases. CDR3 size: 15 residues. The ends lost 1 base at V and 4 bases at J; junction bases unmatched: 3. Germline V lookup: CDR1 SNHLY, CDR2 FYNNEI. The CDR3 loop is CASSEGTGFYNEQFF. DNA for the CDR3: TGTGCCAGCAGTGAAGGGACAGGGTTTTACAATGAGCAGTTCTTC.

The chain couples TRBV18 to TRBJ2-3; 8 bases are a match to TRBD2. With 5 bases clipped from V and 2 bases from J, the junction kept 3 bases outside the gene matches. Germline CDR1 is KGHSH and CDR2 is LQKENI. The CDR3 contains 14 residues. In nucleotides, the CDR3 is TGTGCCAGCTCATCGACTAGCGACACAGATACGCAGTATTTT. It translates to CASSSTSDTDTQYF. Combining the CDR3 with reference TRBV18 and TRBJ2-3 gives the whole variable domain NAGVMQNPRHLVRRRGQEARLRCSPMKGHSHVYWYRQLPEEGLKFMVYLQKENIIDESGMPKERFSAEFPKEGPSILRIQQVVRGDSAAYFCASSSTSDTDTQYFGPGTRLTVL.

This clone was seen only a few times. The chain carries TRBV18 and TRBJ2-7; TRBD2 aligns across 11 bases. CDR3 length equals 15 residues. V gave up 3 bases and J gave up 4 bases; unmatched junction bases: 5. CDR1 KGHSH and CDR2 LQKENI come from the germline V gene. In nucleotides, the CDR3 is TGTGCCAGCTCACCGCCCCTAGCGGGAGGATACGAGCAGTACTTC. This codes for CASSPPLAGGYEQYF.

DNA for the CDR3: TGTGCCAGCAGTCCCCTCTGGGACAGGGGGCGATTCGGCTACACCTTC. Its protein is CASSPLWDRGRFGYTF. This chain joins TRBV28 and TRBJ1-2, with 12 bases lining up with TRBD1. The V gene's germline CDR1 is MDHEN and CDR2 SYDVKM. The CDR3 extends over 16 amino acids. V lost 5 bases to trimming and J lost 8 bases; unmatched junction nucleotides: 12.